The 18 T cell receptor beta chains reported below all come from one sample, sequenced in a study of blood T cell repertoires in COVID-19. Profiled with immunoSEQ multiplex PCR; TCRdb holds only in-frame clones, not every one. The sample lists roughly 200,000 clones; around nine tenths were seen once. Specimen: peripheral blood. The receptors here all came from a young woman who had recovered from COVID-19.

CDR3 sequence reads: CASSLQGKQPQHF. CDR3 nucleotides: TGTGCCAGCAGCTTACAGGGAAAGCAGCCCCAGCATTTT. The rearrangement uses TRBV13 and TRBJ1-5; TRBD1 is a possible D gene (5 bases). The CDR3 has 13 residues. Germline CDR1 and CDR2: PRHDT and FYEKMQ (reference sequence). Trimming shortened V by 2 bases and J by 7 bases, and 9 bases separated the two germline ends.

The V call is TRBV7-9, the J call TRBJ2-1, with TRBD2 identical over 8 bases. V shed 5 bases and J 9 bases; nucleotides not matched to a gene: 6. Germline V CDR1 and CDR2: SEHNR, FQNEAQ (reference sequence). CDR3 size: 13 residues. In DNA, the CDR3 is TGTGCCAGCAGCCCCGGGAGGGGCTTTGAGCAGTTCTTC. Its translation is CASSPGRGFEQFF.

The rearrangement joins TRBV27 to TRBJ1-6, with 8 bases that match TRBD1. The germline gives CDR1 MNHEY, CDR2 SMNVEV (reference sequence). Trimming at V came to 5 bases and at J to 8 bases, leaving 5 bases not matched to a gene. CDR3 size: 14 residues. CDR3 residues: CASSATGADSPLHF. CDR3 in DNA: TGTGCCAGCAGTGCGACAGGGGCGGATTCACCCCTCCACTTT.

CDR3 amino acids: CASSFLAGDTGELFF. The CDR3 nucleotides are TGCGCCAGCAGCTTTCTAGCGGGGGACACCGGGGAGCTGTTTTTT. The V gene is TRBV5-1, the J gene TRBJ2-2; TRBD2 matches at 10 bases. The CDR3 runs to 15 residues. Germline lookup yields CDR1 SGHRS and CDR2 YFSETQ. Losses at the gene ends were 2 bases for V and 3 bases for J; bases not matched to a gene: 1.

This clone appeared a single time. The chain couples TRBV14 to TRBJ2-7; 10 bases match TRBD2. The trim removed 4 bases at V and 5 bases at J, leaving 5 bases unmatched. The CDR3 length is 14 residues. The germline gives CDR1 SGHDN, CDR2 FVKESK. The CDR3 region is CASSPQLAGDEQYF. CDR3 coding DNA: TGTGCCAGCAGCCCCCAGCTAGCGGGGGACGAGCAGTACTTC.

V gene TRBV6-5 combines with J gene TRBJ2-7, with 9 bases matching TRBD2. Germline CDR1 is MNHEY and CDR2 is SVGAGI. V lost 7 bases and J lost 0; bases outside the gene matches: 7. The CDR3 extends over 15 amino acids. The CDR3 protein is CASTLGLAYSYEQYF. The CDR3 DNA sequence: TGTGCCAGCACCCTGGGACTAGCCTACTCCTACGAGCAGTACTTC.

V gene TRBV19 combines with J gene TRBJ2-1; TRBD1 matches at 8 bases. The V gene end was trimmed by 7 bases and the J gene end by 3 bases; junction bases not matched to a gene: 14. The CDR3 is 17 amino acids. CDR1 is LNHDA and CDR2 is SQIVND in the germline V gene (reference sequence). In DNA form, the CDR3 reads TGTGCCAGTACCCCAACCGCAGGGGGCCCATTCTACAATGAGCAGTTCTTC. It is translated as CASTPTAGGPFYNEQFF.

The chain couples TRBV6-4 to TRBJ1-1; D possibly corresponds to TRBD1 (6 bases). This CDR3 comprises 13 residues. Germline V gene lookup returns CDR1 MRHNA and CDR2 SNTAGT. V was trimmed by 4 bases and J by 5 bases, leaving 11 bases between them. The CDR3 region has the DNA TGTGCCAGCAGTGGAAATCAGGGGACTGAAGCTTTCTTT. This codes for CASSGNQGTEAFF.

CDR3 region: CASSPEIQGTYEQYF. CDR3 nucleotide sequence: TGTGCCAGCAGCCCGGAGATACAGGGCACCTACGAGCAGTACTTC. This rearrangement joins TRBV7-6 to TRBJ2-7; perhaps TRBD1 as D (6 bases). CDR1 is SGHVS, CDR2 FNYEAQ, per germline. Trimming shortened V by 5 bases and J by 2 bases, and 16 bases separated the two germline ends. The CDR3 has 15 residues.

This clone appeared once. The V call is TRBV6-5, the J call TRBJ1-1; tentative D call: TRBD1 (6 bases). Trimming cost V 0 bases and J 4 bases, with 9 bases left between them. This CDR3 contains 14 residues. The germline V gene has CDR1 MNHEY and CDR2 SVGAGI. CDR3 DNA sequence: TGTGCCAGCAGTTACTCGAGAGGGGGCACTGAAGCTTTCTTT. Its translation: CASSYSRGGTEAFF.

The V and J genes are TRBV7-9 and TRBJ2-7; TRBD2 might be the D (5 bases). The CDR3 runs to 15 residues. The germline gives CDR1 SEHNR, CDR2 FQNEAQ (reference sequence). Trimming shortened V by 1 base and J by 2 bases, and 12 bases separated the two germline ends. Here the CDR3 reads CASSLGQADPYEQYV. CDR3 sequence (DNA): TGTGCCAGCAGCTTAGGCCAAGCGGACCCCTACGAGCAGTACGTC.

The V call is TRBV9, the J call TRBJ1-3; 10 bases fit TRBD1. V shed 0 bases, J shed 4 bases, and the junction held 4 bases outside the gene matches. CDR1 and CDR2 from the germline V gene are SGDLS and YYNGEE. The CDR3 is made up of 16 amino acids. As DNA, the CDR3 is TGTGCCAGCAGCGTAGAGAGGACAGGGGGAGGAAACACCATATATTTT. Translation: CASSVERTGGGNTIYF.

The CDR3 coding sequence is TGCGCCAGCAGCCCGGGACAGGGGAATTCACCCCTCCACTTT. Translation: CASSPGQGNSPLHF. This sequence joins TRBV5-1 and TRBJ1-6, with TRBD1 identical over 10 bases. This CDR3 contains 14 residues. The germline CDR1 and CDR2 sequences are SGHRS and YFSETQ. With 4 bases clipped from V and 7 bases from J, the junction kept 2 bases outside the gene matches.

This sequence joins TRBV5-1 and TRBJ1-4; TRBD1 matches 7 bases. Germline CDR1 SGHRS, CDR2 YFSETQ. Germline trimming cut 0 bases from V and 4 bases from J; bases unmatched to any gene: 3. CDR3 length: 15 amino acids. The CDR3 loop reads CASSLEGQSNEKLFF. The DNA of the CDR3 is TGCGCCAGCAGCTTGGAGGGACAGAGTAATGAAAAACTGTTTTTT. The full variable domain, with the rest looked up from reference TRBV5-1 and TRBJ1-4, is KAGVTQTPRYLIKTRGQQVTLSCSPISGHRSVSWYQQTPGQGLQFLFEYFSETQRNKGNFPGRFSGRQFSNSRSEMNVSTLELGDSALYLCASSLEGQSNEKLFFGSGTQLSVL.

The chain employs TRBV5-1 and TRBJ2-1, with 8 positions matching TRBD2. CDR3 length: 16 amino acids. In germline, CDR1 is SGHRS, CDR2 YFSETQ. The V segment lost 4 bases and the J segment 2 bases; nucleotides outside the gene matches: 8. The CDR3 here is CASSAGGSGAYNEQFF. In nucleotides, the CDR3 is TGCGCCAGCAGCGCGGGGGGAAGCGGTGCCTACAATGAGCAGTTCTTC. Together with reference TRBV5-1 and TRBJ2-1, the CDR3 gives the full variable domain: KAGVTQTPRYLIKTRGQQVTLSCSPISGHRSVSWYQQTPGQGLQFLFEYFSETQRNKGNFPGRFSGRQFSNSRSEMNVSTLELGDSALYLCASSAGGSGAYNEQFFGPGTRLTVL.

V usage is TRBV7-9 and J usage is TRBJ2-5, with TRBD1 identical over 10 bases. V lost 5 bases and J lost 5; bases outside the gene matches: 8. This CDR3 region has 15 residues. Germline loops: CDR1 SEHNR, CDR2 FQNEAQ (reference sequence). This CDR3 is CASSPPGTGVETQYF. The CDR3, as DNA: TGTGCCAGCAGCCCCCCTGGGACAGGGGTGGAGACCCAGTACTTC.

The V call is TRBV5-4, the J call TRBJ2-5; D perhaps matches TRBD2 (6 bases). CDR1 SGHNT and CDR2 YYREEE come from the germline V gene (reference sequence). The CDR3 sequence is 15 residues long. Between the trimmed V and J ends, which lost 4 bases and 3 bases, there was a span of 16 bases. The CDR3 DNA sequence: TGTGCCAGCAGCGCGGGACTTTCTGGGGAAGAGACCCAGTACTTC. Translated, it gives CASSAGLSGEETQYF.

The J gene is TRBJ2-7, the V gene TRBV2; 10 nucleotides agree with TRBD1. The ends lost 4 bases at V and 2 bases at J; junction bases unmatched: 2. Germline V gene data show CDR1 as SNHLY and CDR2 as FYNNEI. The CDR3 covers 14 residues. CDR3 nucleotides: TGTGCCAGCAGTGCCGGGACAGGGGCCTACGAGCAGTACTTC. Translating gives CASSAGTGAYEQYF.